Below, one TCR beta chain is given with its context. V shed 4 bases and J 1 base; nucleotides not matched to a gene: 4. Germline CDR1 is LNHDA and CDR2 is SQIVND (reference sequence). The CDR3 is made up of 15 amino acids. These data belong to a study of blood T cell repertoires in COVID-19. At the level of the study: Donors in the United States, Italy and Spain gave samples during acute or convalescent COVID-19. Sources were T cells, B-cell-depleted T cells, or PBMCs; the material itself was cDNA or gDNA.

Authors' processing steps: Reference gene primer amplification gave estimated nucleated cell counts. TCRdb's copy holds only in-frame clones and misses some; the assay was immunoSEQ multiplex PCR. D and trimming were read from the DNA, whereas the V and J calls and clone size are those reported in that table. The sample has about 230,000 clones; around four fifths are singletons. This receptor was obtained from a man aged 40-49 years with acute or convalescent COVID-19. Sequenced material: peripheral blood. This rearrangement joins TRBV19 to TRBJ1-1; TRBD1 matches at 9 bases. The CDR3 loop reads CASSKGQGSNTEAFF. CDR3 sequence (DNA): TGTGCCAGTAGTAAGGGACAGGGATCGAACACTGAAGCTTTCTTT.